The source of this T cell receptor (beta chain) is a study of CD8+CD57+ T cells in acquired aplastic anemia. Study-wide context: On average, sorted CD4+ and CD8+ cells gave 3 to 4 ug of DNA. Study observations and caveats: Patients and controls were found to share around 30 CD8+ CDR3 sequences.

Researchers used genomic DNA as the template to profile TCR beta VDJ and CDR3. MiXCR, run by TCRdb on the reads, gives a single entry per CDR3 protein. Of 150,000 to 180,000 distinct CDR3 sequences detected, around half appear once; the ten largest clones hold roughly 12%. Regarding this clonotype: The target antigen is unknown.

The CDR3 sequence is 13 residues long. The germline CDR1 and CDR2 sequences are ENHRY and SYGVKD. Trimming removed 11 bases from V and 7 bases from J, with 18 bases in between. An expansion of CD8+CD57+ cells by flow cytometry had been shown in patients chosen for sequencing. Among the patients, none had received any therapy at the time of blood sampling. The sequenced material came from sorted CD4+, CD8+, or CD8+CD57+ T cells (not recorded which) from PBMCs. The clonotype originates from a human donor with aplastic anemia. J is TRBJ2-1 and V is TRBV10-3, with a weak D call TRBD2 (6 bases). The CDR3 DNA reads as TGTGCCCTCCGGGACTCCATTTTGAATGAGCAGTTCTTC. Its protein product is CALRDSILNEQFF.